The 10 T cell receptor beta chains given below trace back to one sample, sequenced in a study of T-cell reconstitution after alpha-beta-depleted transplantation in children. As it was prepared, the TCRbeta library received unique molecular identifiers. TCRdb re-called the PCR reads with MiXCR, one entry per CDR3 protein. The table records under 300,000 distinct CDR3 sequences, 9.7% of them present only once. The material sequenced was PBMCs from the stem cell graft donor, taken from the stem cell graft. These receptors all come from a human donor who donated a stem cell graft to a child with SCID.

The chain links TRBV7-3 to TRBJ2-2; D could derive from TRBD1 or TRBD2 (5 bases each). The CDR3 length is 14 residues. Per the germline V gene, CDR1 is SGHTA and CDR2 is FQGTGA. V was trimmed by 6 bases and J by 6 bases, leaving 14 bases between them. CDR3 nucleotides: TGTGCCAGCAGACGGGACGCAAGGTCCGGGGAGCTGTTTTTT. It translates to CASRRDARSGELFF.

The table lists this clonotype with many counts. V gene TRBV3-1 combines with J gene TRBJ2-7; 10 nucleotides align to TRBD1. V was pared by 4 bases and J by 2 bases, with 11 bases of the junction left unmatched. Germline CDR1 reads LGHDT; CDR2 reads YNNKEL (reference sequence). The CDR3 contains 17 residues. The CDR3 protein is CASSLKTGQGKTYEQYF. CDR3 nucleotides: TGTGCCAGCAGCCTGAAAACGGGACAGGGGAAAACCTACGAGCAGTACTTC.

The chain uses TRBV7-2 and TRBJ2-3, with a tentative D call TRBD2 (6 bases). This CDR3 comprises 14 residues. Germline V gene data show CDR1 as SGHTA and CDR2 as FQGNSA. V gave up 3 bases and J gave up 5 bases, with 12 bases separating them. The CDR3 loop reads CASSFSSSVDTQYF. CDR3 coding DNA: TGTGCCAGCAGCTTTTCATCTAGCGTAGATACGCAGTATTTT.

CDR3 nucleotide sequence: TGTGCCAGCAGCTTCGTACTAGGTGACACAGATACGCAGTATTTT. Translating it yields CASSFVLGDTDTQYF. V usage is TRBV7-9 and J usage is TRBJ2-3, with a possible D match to TRBD2 (5 bases). From germline, CDR1 is SEHNR and CDR2 FQNEAQ (reference sequence). Trimming shortened V by 3 bases and J by 2 bases, and 12 bases separated the two germline ends. The CDR3 extends over 15 amino acids.

This clonotype showed up many times. V usage is TRBV5-1 and J usage is TRBJ1-1, with a possible D match to TRBD1 (6 bases). Germline V gives CDR1 SGHRS, CDR2 YFSETQ. The CDR3 runs to 15 residues. Trimming pared 4 bases from V and 3 bases from J, leaving 16 bases between. CDR3 sequence: CASSPYLRGDTEAFF. The CDR3 coding sequence is TGCGCCAGCAGCCCGTACCTCAGGGGTGACACTGAAGCTTTCTTT.

The V and J genes are TRBV5-4 and TRBJ2-1; 12 bases line up with TRBD2. The CDR3 runs 14 residues. V lost 4 bases, J lost 9 bases, and 5 bases stayed unmatched. Germline CDR1 is SGHNT and CDR2 is YYREEE (reference sequence). CDR3 sequence reads: CASSPGLAGTEQFF. DNA of the CDR3: TGTGCCAGCAGCCCCGGACTAGCGGGGACTGAGCAGTTCTTC.

This clonotype was detected many times. CDR3 coding DNA: TGCGCCAGCAGCTTGCTCTCCAGCCGGAACACTGAAGCTTTCTTT. Protein: CASSLLSSRNTEAFF. The chain carries TRBV5-1 and TRBJ1-1; D remains unclear. V lost 1 base and J lost 1, with 11 bases in between. Germline loops: CDR1 SGHRS, CDR2 YFSETQ. CDR3 size: 15 residues.

This clonotype has at least ten counts. The rearrangement links TRBV28 to TRBJ2-3; perhaps TRBD1 as D (5 bases). The CDR3 contains 15 residues. The germline V and J ends were trimmed by 7 bases and 4 bases, with 18 bases remaining between them. The germline CDR1 and CDR2 sequences are MDHEN and SYDVKM. The chain's CDR3 is CASTPGGPGPDTQYF. As DNA, the CDR3 is TGTGCCAGCACCCCCGGTGGACCAGGGCCAGATACGCAGTATTTT.

The table lists this clonotype with many counts. The gene calls are TRBV9 and TRBJ2-1, with D maybe TRBD2 (6 bases). The CDR3 extends over 18 amino acids. Trimming removed 0 bases at V and 0 bases at J, with 16 bases between. Germline V gives CDR1 SGDLS, CDR2 YYNGEE. CDR3 protein: CASSVAPEGLSSYNEQFF. CDR3 in DNA: TGTGCCAGCAGCGTAGCCCCGGAGGGCCTGAGCTCCTACAATGAGCAGTTCTTC.

This clonotype occurred many times. The chain combines TRBV5-5 with TRBJ2-6; D tentatively fits TRBD1 or TRBD2 (5 bases each). This CDR3 contains 17 residues. Trimming removed 5 bases at V and 3 bases at J, with 18 bases between. Germline V gene sequence: CDR1 SGHKS, CDR2 YYEKEE (reference sequence). CDR3 nucleotides: TGTGCCAGCAGTCTGGCGAGGGGCGGAAGTGGGGCCAACGTCCTGACTTTC. Its protein product is CASSLARGGSGANVLTF.